These 31 T cell receptor beta chains were all obtained from the same sample, sequenced in a study of T cell responses to AZD1222 COVID-19 vaccine. Sequencing was performed with immunoSEQ multiplex PCR; in TCRdb, only in-frame clones are kept and a portion is missing. Counted here are around 130,000 clones, roughly 88% occurring once; the ten biggest clones make up around 19%. This specimen was peripheral blood, taken on day 0 of MenACWY control vaccination. These receptors were collected from an adult in good health.

V usage is TRBV6-2 or TRBV6-3 and J usage is TRBJ1-4, with D possibly TRBD1 on 5 matching bases. The length of the CDR3 is 14 residues. Germline values: CDR1 MNHEY, CDR2 SVGEGT. V dropped 2 bases and J dropped 4 bases, with 8 bases sitting between them. CDR3 bases: TGTGCCAGCAGTTACCGGGGGATTAATGAAAAACTGTTTTTT. Translated, it gives CASSYRGINEKLFF.

The table lists this clone with a few counts. The V call is TRBV11-2, the J call TRBJ2-1; TRBD2 matches at 11 bases. Trimming took 8 bases from V and 0 from J; bases not matched to a gene: 15. This CDR3 comprises 19 residues. Germline loops: CDR1 SGHAT, CDR2 FQNNGV. CDR3 amino acids: CASREGISGRGSSYNEQFF. Here the CDR3 DNA reads TGTGCCAGCCGGGAGGGGATTAGCGGGAGGGGCAGCTCCTACAATGAGCAGTTCTTC.

This clone was observed once. This rearrangement joins TRBV7-2 to TRBJ2-7; D may be TRBD1 (5 bases). Trimming stripped 1 base from V and 4 bases from J, with 14 bases between. Germline loops: CDR1 SGHTA, CDR2 FQGNSA. This CDR3 contains 15 residues. The CDR3 region is CASSLETASWYEQYF. The CDR3 DNA sequence: TGTGCCAGCAGCTTAGAGACAGCCTCTTGGTACGAGCAGTACTTC.

The gene calls are TRBV5-1 and TRBJ2-7; D is perhaps TRBD1 or TRBD2 (5 bases each). The V end was cut by 4 bases, the J end by 2 bases, with 16 bases between. The CDR3 is 15 amino acids. The germline CDR1 and CDR2 sequences are SGHRS and YFSETQ. This CDR3 reads CASSLSEGTPYEQYF. Written as DNA, the CDR3 is TGCGCCAGCAGCCTGAGTGAGGGGACCCCCTACGAGCAGTACTTC.

CDR3 protein: CASSEIQASNEQFF. In DNA, the CDR3 is TGTGCCAGTAGTGAAATCCAAGCTTCCAATGAGCAGTTCTTC. The V call is TRBV19, the J call TRBJ2-1; D is ambiguous. V lost 5 bases and J 6 bases, leaving 14 bases between the germline ends. Germline CDR1 and CDR2: LNHDA and SQIVND (reference sequence). The CDR3 covers 14 residues.

The CDR3 sequence is CASSLLQGPSGNTIYF. The CDR3 DNA reads TGCGCCAGCAGCTTGTTACAGGGGCCCTCTGGAAACACCATATATTTT. The chain joins TRBV5-1 to TRBJ1-3; 7 bases line up with TRBD1. The CDR3 spans 16 residues. V was clipped by 1 base and J by 0 bases; unmatched bases: 4. Germline CDR1 SGHRS, CDR2 YFSETQ.

This chain joins TRBV28 and TRBJ1-2; D unclear. The length of the CDR3 is 14 residues. The V and J ends lost 4 bases and 8 bases respectively, with 17 bases between them. Looked up from germline, CDR1 is MDHEN and CDR2 is SYDVKM. The DNA of the CDR3 is TGTGCCAGCAGTTCTAACCCGGGTCCCTGGGGCTACACCTTC. This encodes CASSSNPGPWGYTF.

This clone has only one observation. The chain employs TRBV5-1 and TRBJ2-2; 8 nucleotides match TRBD1. The junction had 8 bases not matched to a gene; V was cut back by 4 bases and J by 6 bases. Per the germline V gene, CDR1 is SGHRS and CDR2 is YFSETQ. CDR3 length: 15 residues. The CDR3 DNA is TGCGCCAGCAGCCATCAGACAGGGGTAGCCGGGGAGCTGTTTTTT. It specifies CASSHQTGVAGELFF.

This chain links TRBV4-1 with TRBJ2-7; D gene uncertain. CDR1 is MGHRA and CDR2 is YSYEKL in the germline V gene. Trimming removed 0 bases at V and 1 base at J, with 4 bases between. The CDR3 loop spans 13 amino acids. This CDR3 is CASSQDQSYEQYF. Written as DNA, the CDR3 is TGCGCCAGCAGCCAAGATCAGTCCTACGAGCAGTACTTC.

The chain carries TRBV12-3 or TRBV12-4 and TRBJ2-1; 8 bases line up with TRBD2. The V and J ends lost 6 bases and 10 bases, in that order; junction bases with no gene match: 8. This CDR3 has 13 amino acids. The chain's CDR3 is CASRYGLAGEQFF. The CDR3 DNA follows: TGTGCCAGCAGATATGGACTAGCTGGGGAGCAGTTCTTC.

This clone has only a few counts. This rearrangement joins TRBV6-2 or TRBV6-3 to TRBJ1-2, with unresolved D. CDR3 length: 13 amino acids. V was pared by 4 bases and J by 2 bases, with 8 bases between. Germline V gene data show CDR1 as MNHEY and CDR2 as SVGEGT. As DNA, the CDR3 is TGTGCCAGCAGTTCCAGGAACAACTATGGCTACACCTTC. This gives the protein CASSSRNNYGYTF.

V usage is TRBV2 and J usage is TRBJ1-5; 9 bases agree with TRBD1. The CDR3 loop spans 12 amino acids. Germline CDR1 is SNHLY and CDR2 is FYNNEI. Trimming took 6 bases from V and 15 from J; bases not matched to a gene: 9. CDR3 nucleotides: TGTGCCAGCAGCGATATCGGGACAGGGACGCATTTT. This translates into CASSDIGTGTHF.

The chain couples TRBV15 to TRBJ1-2, with 11 bases aligning to TRBD1. After removal of 1 base from V and 4 bases from J, the junction contained 2 bases not matched to a gene. The CDR3 covers 15 residues. Germline V gene data show CDR1 as LNHNV and CDR2 as YYDKDF (reference sequence). CDR3 bases: TGTGCCACCAGCAGAGGGACAGGGGGCAGCTATGGCTACACCTTC. Its translation is CATSRGTGGSYGYTF. The full variable domain, rest sourced from reference TRBV15 and TRBJ1-2, is DAMVIQNPRYQVTQFGKPVTLSCSQTLNHNVMYWYQQKSSQAPKLLFHYYDKDFNNEADTPDNFQSRRPNTSFCFLDIRSPGLGDTAMYLCATSRGTGGSYGYTFGSGTRLTVV.

Many counts were recorded for this clone. The chain combines TRBV9 with TRBJ2-5, with a weak D call TRBD1 (5 bases). V was shortened by 0 bases and J by 5 bases, with 14 bases between the two germline ends. Germline values: CDR1 SGDLS, CDR2 YYNGEE. The CDR3 has 15 amino acids. CDR3 DNA: TGTGCCAGCAGCGTAGATGGGCAGGGTAGGGAGACCCAGTACTTC. It yields the protein CASSVDGQGRETQYF.

V is TRBV19 and J is TRBJ2-7; 9 positions agree with TRBD2. The J segment lost 4 bases and the V segment lost 10 bases, leaving 5 bases of the junction unmatched. This CDR3 comprises 12 residues. Per the germline V gene, CDR1 is LNHDA and CDR2 is SQIVND (reference sequence). CDR3 residues: CATKTSGYEQYF. DNA for the CDR3: TGTGCCACCAAGACTAGCGGATACGAGCAGTACTTC.

The chain is built from TRBV6-6 and TRBJ1-3, with a tentative D call TRBD1 (5 bases). Looked up from germline, CDR1 is MNHNY and CDR2 is SVGAGI (reference sequence). Trimming shortened V by 8 bases and J by 2 bases, and 13 bases separated the two germline ends. The CDR3 length is 14 residues. The CDR3 is CASFQGPAGNTIYF. The DNA of the CDR3 is TGTGCCAGCTTCCAGGGTCCTGCTGGAAACACCATATATTTT.

This clone is a singleton in its sample. The V call is TRBV28, the J call TRBJ2-1; TRBD2 agrees at 7 bases. The CDR3 is 15 amino acids. In germline, CDR1 is MDHEN, CDR2 SYDVKM. V was clipped by 7 bases and J by 9 bases; unmatched bases: 15. CDR3: CASTAGVNGIFEQFF. The CDR3 nucleotides are TGTGCCAGCACCGCGGGGGTAAACGGAATTTTTGAGCAGTTCTTC.

The chain couples TRBV16 to TRBJ1-1, with D hard to call. The V end was cut by 1 base, the J end by 1 base, with 4 bases between. Germline V gives CDR1 KGHSY, CDR2 FQNENV. The CDR3 sequence is 13 residues long. The DNA of the CDR3 is TGTGCCAGCAGCCAATTTTGGAACACTGAAGCTTTCTTT. Its translation: CASSQFWNTEAFF.

This rearrangement joins TRBV19 to TRBJ1-3, with 10 bases aligning to TRBD1. The CDR3 totals 15 residues. With 8 bases clipped from V and 4 bases from J, the junction kept 8 bases outside the gene matches. Germline V lookup: CDR1 LNHDA, CDR2 SQIVND (reference sequence). The CDR3 loop is CASDPRTGGGNTIYF. For the CDR3, the DNA is TGTGCCAGTGACCCAAGGACAGGGGGAGGAAACACCATATATTTT. Full variable domain (remainder filled in from reference TRBV19 and TRBJ1-3): DGGITQSPKYLFRKEGQNVTLSCEQNLNHDAMYWYRQDPGQGLRLIYYSQIVNDFQKGDIAEGYSVSREKKESFPLTVTSAQKNPTAFYLCASDPRTGGGNTIYFGEGSWLTVV.

The V gene is TRBV10-3, the J gene TRBJ1-2, with D possibly TRBD1 on 5 matching bases. The germline CDR1 and CDR2 sequences are ENHRY and SYGVKD. V was pared by 3 bases and J by 2 bases, with 10 bases between. CDR3 size: 14 residues. Here the CDR3 reads CAISDTGLNYGYTF. The CDR3 region has the DNA TGTGCCATCAGTGATACGGGACTCAACTATGGCTACACCTTC.

This sequence joins TRBV7-9 and TRBJ1-5, with D uncertain. This CDR3 spans 12 amino acids. With 5 bases removed from V and 5 bases from J, the gap between germline ends came to 7 bases. In germline, CDR1 is SEHNR, CDR2 FQNEAQ (reference sequence). CDR3 DNA sequence: TGTGCCAGCAGCGAAAACTATCAGCCCCAGCATTTT. Its protein product is CASSENYQPQHF.

This chain connects TRBV27 to TRBJ2-7, with D possibly being TRBD1 or TRBD2 (6 bases each). The CDR3 loop spans 15 amino acids. The germline V and J ends were trimmed by 5 bases and 1 base, with 15 bases remaining between them. Germline values: CDR1 MNHEY, CDR2 SMNVEV (reference sequence). CDR3 sequence: CASSLLGGPSYEQYF. The CDR3 DNA reads as TGTGCCAGCAGTCTCCTCGGGGGCCCATCCTACGAGCAGTACTTC.

This clone was recorded once. V usage is TRBV10-2 and J usage is TRBJ1-5; 9 bases match TRBD1. Germline V CDR1 and CDR2: WSHSY, SAAADI. The J segment lost 4 bases and the V segment lost 5 bases, leaving 9 bases of the junction unmatched. The CDR3 consists of 16 residues. The CDR3 sequence is CASSPGTGFENQPQHF. CDR3 DNA: TGCGCCAGCAGTCCCGGGACAGGGTTCGAGAATCAGCCCCAGCATTTT.

The chain has TRBV4-1 and TRBJ2-1; TRBD1 agrees at 9 bases. The V gene end was trimmed by 2 bases and the J gene end by 8 bases; junction bases not matched to a gene: 7. Germline values: CDR1 MGHRA, CDR2 YSYEKL. This CDR3 is built from 15 residues. The CDR3, as DNA: TGCGCCAGCAGCCAACACGGGACAGGGCCCGATGAGCAGTTCTTC. This encodes CASSQHGTGPDEQFF.

The chain carries TRBV30 and TRBJ1-4; the D gene is possibly TRBD1 (5 bases). V was cut by 7 bases and J by 7 bases, with 19 bases left in between. Germline V CDR1 and CDR2: GTSNPN, SVGIG (reference sequence). The length of the CDR3 is 14 residues. The CDR3 DNA sequence: TGTGCCTACCCGAGGTGGAGGGGCGGTGAAAAACTGTTTTTT. This sequence encodes CAYPRWRGGEKLFF.

The V gene is TRBV2, the J gene TRBJ2-2; D possibly corresponds to TRBD1 (5 bases). The CDR3 covers 14 residues. Trimming removed 6 bases at V and 5 bases at J, with 13 bases between. The germline gives CDR1 SNHLY, CDR2 FYNNEI. The CDR3 bases are TGTGCCAGCAGACCGGACACCGGAACCGGGGAGCTGTTTTTT. It codes for CASRPDTGTGELFF.

J is TRBJ2-2 and V is TRBV29-1; a weak D match, TRBD2 (6 bases). CDR3 size: 14 residues. Germline V gene data show CDR1 as SQVTM and CDR2 as ANQGSEA. V was trimmed by 7 bases and J by 1 base, leaving 13 bases between them. The CDR3 coding sequence is TGCAGCGCGGGGGAGGTTTGGAACACCGGGGAGCTGTTTTTT. Protein sequence: CSAGEVWNTGELFF.

The chain links TRBV10-3 to TRBJ1-1, with D hard to call. V was cut by 8 bases and J by 4 bases, with 11 bases left in between. Germline V CDR1 and CDR2: ENHRY, SYGVKD. This CDR3 contains 12 residues. CDR3 residues: CAISPGFTEAFF. As DNA, the CDR3 is TGTGCCATCTCACCCGGGTTCACTGAAGCTTTCTTT.

V and J are TRBV7-2 and TRBJ1-5; possible D gene TRBD1, 6 bases. Looked up from germline, CDR1 is SGHTA and CDR2 is FQGNSA. This CDR3 has 13 amino acids. Trimming pared 5 bases from V and 5 bases from J, leaving 10 bases between. The CDR3 spells CASSTRTDQPQHF. CDR3 DNA: TGTGCCAGCAGCACCAGGACAGATCAGCCCCAGCATTTT.

The CDR3 DNA reads TGTGCCTGGAGTCAGCCGACAGTCAATCAGCCCCAGCATTTT. It encodes CAWSQPTVNQPQHF. The chain couples TRBV30 to TRBJ1-5; D might be TRBD1 (5 bases). With 2 bases removed from V and 3 bases from J, the gap between germline ends came to 11 bases. Germline CDR1 GTSNPN, CDR2 SVGIG (reference sequence). The CDR3 spans 14 residues.

V gene TRBV30 combines with J gene TRBJ2-2; D is perhaps TRBD1 (5 bases). From germline, CDR1 is GTSNPN and CDR2 SVGIG (reference sequence). The CDR3 runs 14 residues. The V and J ends lost 0 bases and 3 bases respectively, with 8 bases between them. This CDR3 reads CAWSVRGYTGELFF. In DNA, the CDR3 is TGTGCCTGGAGTGTTAGGGGTTACACCGGGGAGCTGTTTTTT.